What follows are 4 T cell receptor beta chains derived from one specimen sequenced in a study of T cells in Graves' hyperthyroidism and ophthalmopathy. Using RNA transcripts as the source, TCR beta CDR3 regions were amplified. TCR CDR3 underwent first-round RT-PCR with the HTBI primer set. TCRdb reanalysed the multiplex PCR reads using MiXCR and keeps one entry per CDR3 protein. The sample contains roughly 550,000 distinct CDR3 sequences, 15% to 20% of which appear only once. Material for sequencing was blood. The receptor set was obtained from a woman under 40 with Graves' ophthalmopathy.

The CDR3 sequence is CASSLAGADEQFF. For the CDR3, the DNA is TGTGCCAGCAGCTTGGCCGGAGCGGACGAGCAGTTCTTC. The rearrangement joins TRBV5-4 to TRBJ2-1; a weak D match, TRBD2 (5 bases). The CDR3 consists of 13 residues. V dropped 0 bases and J dropped 10 bases, with 11 bases sitting between them. Germline V CDR1 and CDR2: SGHNT, YYREEE (reference sequence).

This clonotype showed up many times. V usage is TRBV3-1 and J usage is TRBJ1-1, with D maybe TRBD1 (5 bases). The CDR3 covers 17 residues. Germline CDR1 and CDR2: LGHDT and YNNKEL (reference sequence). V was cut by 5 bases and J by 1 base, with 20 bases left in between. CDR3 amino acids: CASSVGALVRKNTEAFF. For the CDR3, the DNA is TGTGCCAGCAGCGTCGGGGCCCTCGTTAGGAAGAACACTGAAGCTTTCTTT.

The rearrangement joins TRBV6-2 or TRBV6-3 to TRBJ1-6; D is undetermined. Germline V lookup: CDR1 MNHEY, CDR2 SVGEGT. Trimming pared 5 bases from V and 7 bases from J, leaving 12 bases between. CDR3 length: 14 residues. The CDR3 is CASSVSRGNSPLHF. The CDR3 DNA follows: TGTGCCAGCAGTGTTAGTCGAGGGAATTCACCCCTCCACTTT.

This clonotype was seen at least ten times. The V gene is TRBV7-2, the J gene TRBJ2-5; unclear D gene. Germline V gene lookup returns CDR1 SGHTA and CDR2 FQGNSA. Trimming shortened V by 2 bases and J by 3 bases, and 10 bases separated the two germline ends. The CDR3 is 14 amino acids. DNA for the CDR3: TGTGCCAGCAGCTTATTGGGCCCAAAAGAGACCCAGTACTTC. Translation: CASSLLGPKETQYF.